A selection of T cell receptor beta chains follows, all from one sample in a study of shared clonotypes between healthy human individuals. TCRdb keeps only in-frame clones here, not all; method: immunoSEQ multiplex PCR. Of some 2,000,000 clones in the sample, 95% were seen once. Specimen: naive CD4+ T cells sorted from blood. Every receptor here comes from a man between 18 and 29 years old in good health. CDR3s include the opening cysteine and the closing phenylalanine or tryptophan. D genes are given only for firm matches. The listing skips clone size in some rows; elsewhere it reads once, few, many or a size class.

size: .; D: .; J: TRBJ2-7; V: TRBV6-6; DNA: TGTGCCAGCAGTTACGGGACTTTCCGGTACGAGCAGTACTTC; CDR3: CASSYGTFRYEQYF
size: .; D: .; J: TRBJ1-5; V: TRBV28; DNA: TGTGCCAGCAGTTTCCTTTCTCAGCCCCAGCATTTT; CDR3: CASSFLSQPQHF
size: .; D: TRBD1; J: TRBJ1-1; V: TRBV29-1; DNA: TGCAGCGTTGTACAGGGGGGGGCGAAGAACACTGAAGCTTTCTTT; CDR3: CSVVQGGAKNTEAFF
size: .; D: TRBD2; J: TRBJ2-7; V: TRBV6-1; DNA: TGTGCCAGCAGTTCTGGAGCGGGAGGATCCTACGAGCAGTACTTC; CDR3: CASSSGAGGSYEQYF
size: .; D: TRBD1; J: TRBJ2-7; V: TRBV7-6; DNA: TGTGCCAGCAGCTTGGTGGGACAGTCCTACGAGCAGTACTTC; CDR3: CASSLVGQSYEQYF
size: once; D: .; J: TRBJ2-7; V: TRBV18; DNA: TGTGCCAGCTCAGGACAGGCAGCGGGTGGTTACGAGCAGTACTTC; CDR3: CASSGQAAGGYEQYF
size: .; D: .; J: TRBJ2-7; V: TRBV5-4; DNA: TGTGCCAGCAGCCACCGGGACACTTACTACGAGCAGTACTTC; CDR3: CASSHRDTYYEQYF
size: .; D: .; J: TRBJ1-6; V: TRBV5-1; DNA: TGCGCCAGCAGCTTGGACGAGGGAAGTACGCCACCCCTCCACTTT; CDR3: CASSLDEGSTPPLHF
size: .; D: TRBD1; J: TRBJ2-7; V: TRBV10-3; DNA: TGTGCCATCAGTGGATTTGGGACAGGGGGGGACGAGCAGTACTTC; CDR3: CAISGFGTGGDEQYF
size: .; D: .; J: TRBJ2-7; V: TRBV30; DNA: TGTGCCTGGAGTGTATCAGCACTTGGGGAGCAGTACTTC; CDR3: CAWSVSALGEQYF